Here is one T cell receptor beta chain with its context. J lost 2 bases, V lost 5 bases, and 11 bases had no gene match. The length of the CDR3 is 16 residues. CDR1 and CDR2 from the germline V gene are MNHEY and SMNVEV (reference sequence). TCRdb fed the RT-PCR reads into MiXCR, producing one record per CDR3 protein. The data show more than 400,000 distinct CDR3 sequences, with 9.5% to 13% seen just once and less than 15% held by the top ten. The data derive from a study of response to subunit inactivated influenza vaccine. This chain links TRBV27 with TRBJ2-7, with 8 bases lining up with TRBD2. Sequenced here: PBMCs from blood, sampled 40 to 50 days after vaccination. This receptor was identified in a man aged 45-60 years who received an inactivated influenza vaccine. Here the CDR3 reads CASSPSASGSPYEQYF. The CDR3 DNA follows: TGTGCCAGCAGTCCATCAGCTAGCGGGTCCCCCTACGAGCAGTACTTC.